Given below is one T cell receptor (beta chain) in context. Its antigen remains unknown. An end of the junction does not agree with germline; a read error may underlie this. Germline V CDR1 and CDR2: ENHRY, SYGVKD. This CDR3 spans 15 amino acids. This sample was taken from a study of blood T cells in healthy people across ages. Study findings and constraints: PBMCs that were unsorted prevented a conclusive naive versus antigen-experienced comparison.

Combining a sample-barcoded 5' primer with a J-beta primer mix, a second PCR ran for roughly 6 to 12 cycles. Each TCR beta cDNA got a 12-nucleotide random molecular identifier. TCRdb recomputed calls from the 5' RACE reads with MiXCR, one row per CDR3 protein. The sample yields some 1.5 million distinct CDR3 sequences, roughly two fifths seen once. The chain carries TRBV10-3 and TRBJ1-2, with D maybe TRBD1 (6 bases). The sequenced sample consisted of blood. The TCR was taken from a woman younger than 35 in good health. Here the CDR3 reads CAVSAPSRGERGCTF. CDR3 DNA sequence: TGTGCCGTCAGTGCTCCCTCAAGGGGGGAGCGCGGCTGCACCTTC.